This TCR beta chain was recorded in a study of blood T cells in healthy people across ages. The authors ran a second PCR of about 6 to 12 cycles using a sample-barcoded 5' primer and a J-beta primer mix. TCRdb ran MiXCR on the 5' RACE reads and lists one entry per CDR3 protein. The top ten clones hold approximately 10% of a sample with hundreds of thousands of distinct CDR3 sequences, 24% of them seen once. In terms of origin and age, donors were healthy Caucasian individuals from Russia aged roughly 6 to 95. The junction had 7 bases not matched to a gene; V was cut back by 4 bases and J by 6 bases. The CDR3 contains 14 residues. The germline gives CDR1 SGHRS, CDR2 YFSETQ. These data also formed part of another study, on T cells of mothers and their children. That publication notes: The sample comes from 8 or 9 healthy Caucasian donors: mothers and children.

The V gene is TRBV5-1, the J gene TRBJ2-1; 7 bases are a match to TRBD2. The clonotype comes from a boy aged 5 to 17 in good health. What was sequenced was blood. CDR3 protein: CASSRAGDRNEQFF. The CDR3 DNA reads TGCGCCAGCAGCCGGGCGGGAGATCGCAATGAGCAGTTCTTC.